The rows below give T cell receptor beta chains drawn from one sample of a study of blood T cell repertoires in COVID-19. The table came from immunoSEQ multiplex PCR; TCRdb's copy has only in-frame clones and leaves some out. This table holds some 520,000 clones, 75% to 90% found once. Sequencing was carried out using peripheral blood. The receptors derive from a man aged 18-30 years with COVID-19, enrolled during active disease. Each CDR3 is given with its conserved first and last residue. A D gene is named only where the DNA matches it firmly. Clone size is shown for a subset of rows, as once, few, many or a class of expanded clone.

17	-	TRBJ2-5	TRBV12-1	-	TGTGCCAGCAGCTCGCAGCCGGGACTAGCGGGGGTAGAGACCCAGTACTTC	CASSSQPGLAGVETQYF
13	TRBD1	TRBJ2-7	TRBV19	once	TGTGCCAGTAAGGGGACAGGGGCCTACGAGCAGTACTTC	CASKGTGAYEQYF
15	-	TRBJ2-7	TRBV2	-	TGTGCCAGCCACTTAAACCCGGACATCATGTACGAGCAGTACTTC	CASHLNPDIMYEQYF
17	TRBD2	TRBJ2-1	TRBV7-9	-	TGTGCCAGCAGCTCCTCTCCAGGACTAGCGGGGGACAATGAGCAGTTCTTC	CASSSSPGLAGDNEQFF
16	TRBD2	TRBJ2-3	TRBV5-8	-	TGTGCCAGCAGCTTGGGCGGGAGCATGGGGACAGATACGCAGTATTTT	CASSLGGSMGTDTQYF
14	TRBD1	TRBJ1-1	TRBV11-3	-	TGTGCCAGCAGCTTAGAGGACAGGGACACTGAAGCTTTCTTT	CASSLEDRDTEAFF
14	-	TRBJ2-7	TRBV15	-	TGTGCCACCAGCCCCCGCCCCGGCCGGGACGAGCAGTACTTC	CATSPRPGRDEQYF
14	TRBD1	TRBJ1-2	TRBV5-6	-	TGTGCCAGCAGCTACCGGGACAGAGTATCGGCCTACACCTTC	CASSYRDRVSAYTF
15	-	TRBJ2-1	TRBV25-1	-	TGTGCCAGCAGTTCCCCGGAGGGTTTGTGGAATGAGCAGTTCTTC	CASSSPEGLWNEQFF
16	-	TRBJ2-5	TRBV5-1	-	TGCGCCAGCAGAGGGCAGGGCCTTAAGATCCAAGAGACCCAGTACTTC	CASRGQGLKIQETQYF
20	TRBD2	TRBJ2-2	TRBV4-2	-	TGTGCCAGCAGCCAAGTCAAGGGGCTAGCGGGGGGCTCGAACACCGGGGAGCTGTTTTTT	CASSQVKGLAGGSNTGELFF
12	-	TRBJ2-7	TRBV12-1	-	TGTGCCAGCAGCTCCTCCGGAGGCGAGCAGTACTTC	CASSSSGGEQYF
12	TRBD2	TRBJ2-7	TRBV29-1	-	TGCAGCATAGGGGGGCTAGCGGGACTCCAGTACTTC	CSIGGLAGLQYF
15	-	TRBJ1-2	TRBV13	-	TGTGCCAGCAGCTCAAGACAGAGAAGCTACTATGGCTACACCTTC	CASSSRQRSYYGYTF
15	TRBD2	TRBJ2-1	TRBV5-4	once	TGTGCCAGCAGCGGGACTAGCGGGAGTGCCAATGAGCAGTTCTTC	CASSGTSGSANEQFF
16	-	TRBJ1-1	TRBV13	-	TGTGCCAGCAGCTTAAAGTTTTCTTCCGGGTACACTGAAGCTTTCTTT	CASSLKFSSGYTEAFF
16	TRBD1	TRBJ2-1	TRBV5-8	-	TGTGCCACCTTTAACAGGGGGCGGACGCTTTACAATGAGCAGTTCTTC	CATFNRGRTLYNEQFF
14	-	TRBJ1-5	TRBV2	-	TGTGCCAGCGGGCGAGGGGGTTTCATACAGCCCCAGCATTTT	CASGRGGFIQPQHF
15	-	TRBJ2-3	TRBV5-1	-	TGCGCCAGCAGCCGCACGGGAGTCATCACAGATACGCAGTATTTT	CASSRTGVITDTQYF
15	-	TRBJ1-1	TRBV24-1	-	TGTGCCACCAGTGACCCTCGGACAGCCAACACTGAAGCTTTCTTT	CATSDPRTANTEAFF
20	TRBD2	TRBJ2-1	TRBV24-1	once	TGTGCCACCAGCCCCCTGCGGAGAGGTAGCGGGAGGGATTCCTACAATGAGCAGTTCTTC	CATSPLRRGSGRDSYNEQFF
16	TRBD1	TRBJ1-5	TRBV6-1	-	TGTGCCAGCAGTGAAGGGATCGGGGACAGTAATCAGCCCCAGCATTTT	CASSEGIGDSNQPQHF
13	TRBD1	TRBJ2-4	TRBV30	-	TGTGCCTGGAGTGTAGGGACAGGGGGCTTTCAGTACTTC	CAWSVGTGGFQYF
17	TRBD1	TRBJ2-2	TRBV5-1	-	TGCGCCAGCAGCCGCGGCACCGGGACAGGGGGCACCGGGGAGCTGTTTTTT	CASSRGTGTGGTGELFF
11	-	TRBJ1-1	TRBV5-3	-	TGTGCCAGAAGCCTTGTTTCTGAAGCTTTCTTT	CARSLVSEAFF
15	-	TRBJ2-2	TRBV7-2	-	TGTGCCAGCAGCTTAGCGGAGGCGGGAACCGGGGAGCTGTTTTTT	CASSLAEAGTGELFF
15	TRBD2	TRBJ2-3	TRBV7-8	-	TGTGCCAGCAGCTTCTGGTCGGGAGGGGGAGATACGCAGTATTTT	CASSFWSGGGDTQYF
16	TRBD2	TRBJ2-4	TRBV2	-	TGTGCCAGCAGTGAACGGCTAGCGGGGATAAAAAACATTCAGTACTTC	CASSERLAGIKNIQYF
13	TRBD1	TRBJ1-1	TRBV20-1	once	TGCAGTGCTAGTTCGACAGGGCTTCCTGAAGCTTTCTTT	CSASSTGLPEAFF
16	TRBD1	TRBJ2-5	TRBV5-1	-	TGCGCCAGCAGCCCCAGGACAGGGGGGTTCGGAGAGACCCAGTACTTC	CASSPRTGGFGETQYF
14	-	TRBJ2-7	TRBV5-4	-	TGTGCCAGCAGCCCCGCTGGGACTCCTTACGAGCAGTACTTC	CASSPAGTPYEQYF
14	TRBD1	TRBJ1-5	TRBV19	once	TGTGCCAGTAGTACATCGGCAGGGGGGAAGCCCCAGCATTTT	CASSTSAGGKPQHF
13	TRBD1	TRBJ2-7	TRBV19	-	TGTGCCAGTAGGGGCAGGGGGCGTCTCGAGCAGTACTTC	CASRGRGRLEQYF
14	TRBD1	TRBJ2-7	TRBV2	few	TGTGCCAGCAGGGGGACAGCAAACTCCTACGAGCAGTACTTC	CASRGTANSYEQYF
14	-	TRBJ2-7	TRBV3-1/TRBV3-2	-	TGTGCCAGCAGCCTAACAGGGCAAACCTACGAGCAGTACTTC	CASSLTGQTYEQYF
15	TRBD1	TRBJ1-2	TRBV18	-	TGTGCCAGCTCACCCCAAATCGACAGGGTAGAAGGCTACACCTTC	CASSPQIDRVEGYTF
13	-	TRBJ2-7	TRBV5-1	-	TGCGCCAGCAGCTTGATCGGGGGTAGTGAGCAGTACTTC	CASSLIGGSEQYF
19	TRBD1	TRBJ2-3	TRBV5-1	once	TGCGCCAGCAGCCAGCTTAGGGAGATTCGGACAGGGGGAGCAGATACGCAGTATTTT	CASSQLREIRTGGADTQYF
14	TRBD2	TRBJ2-1	TRBV11-3	-	TGTGCCAGCAGCTTGACTAGCGGGAGCAATGAGCAGTTCTTC	CASSLTSGSNEQFF
16	-	TRBJ2-5	TRBV5-5	once	TGTGCCAGCAGCCTGACGGGGACACCCAGCCAAGAGACCCAGTACTTC	CASSLTGTPSQETQYF
14	TRBD1	TRBJ1-2	TRBV5-4	-	TGTGCCAGCAGACCCGGGACAGACATCTATGGCTACACCTTC	CASRPGTDIYGYTF
14	-	TRBJ1-2	TRBV2	-	TGTGCCAACCCGGGACAAACCCTTCTCCATGGCTACACCTTC	CANPGQTLLHGYTF
16	TRBD1	TRBJ2-1	TRBV5-6	-	TGTGCCAGCAGTCTGGTGGGACAGGGCGTCCCCAATGAGCAGTTCTTC	CASSLVGQGVPNEQFF
15	-	TRBJ1-5	TRBV2	once	TGTGCCAGCAGTGAAGATGGGTCGAGGAATCAGCCCCAGCATTTT	CASSEDGSRNQPQHF
15	TRBD1	TRBJ2-1	TRBV11-1	-	TGTGCCAGCAGCTTAGGAGGGGGCCCCTACAATGAGCAGTTCTTC	CASSLGGGPYNEQFF
15	-	TRBJ2-7	TRBV18	once	TGTGCCAGCTCTCCCGTCGCGGCCCGTTCCTACGAGCAGTACTTC	CASSPVAARSYEQYF
12	-	TRBJ1-1	TRBV3-1/TRBV3-2	-	TGTGCCAGCAGCCAAGGGGTCAGGGGAGCTTTCTTT	CASSQGVRGAFF
15	-	TRBJ1-1	TRBV4-2	-	TGTGCCAGCAGCCAAGGGAGGGGACTGAACACTGAAGCTTTCTTT	CASSQGRGLNTEAFF
14	TRBD2	TRBJ2-3	TRBV29-1	-	TGCAGCGTCATAGCGGGAGTAGTGACAGATACGCAGTATTTT	CSVIAGVVTDTQYF
13	-	TRBJ1-2	TRBV27	-	TGTGCCAGCAGTTTAACGGTGAACTATGGCTACACCTTC	CASSLTVNYGYTF